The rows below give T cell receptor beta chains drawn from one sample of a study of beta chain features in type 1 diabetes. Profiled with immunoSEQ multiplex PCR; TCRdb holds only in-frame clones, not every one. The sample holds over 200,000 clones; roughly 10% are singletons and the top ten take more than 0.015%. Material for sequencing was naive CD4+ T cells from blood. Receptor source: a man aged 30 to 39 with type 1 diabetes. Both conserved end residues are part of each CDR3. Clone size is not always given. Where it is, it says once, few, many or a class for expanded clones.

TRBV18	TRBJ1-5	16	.	CASSLGPGGRNQPQHF
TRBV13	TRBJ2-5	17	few	CASTSPPNRDGQETQYF
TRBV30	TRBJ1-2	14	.	CAWALRSGYYGYTF
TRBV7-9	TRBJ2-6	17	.	CASSPRTGVAGANVLTF
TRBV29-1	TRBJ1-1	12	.	CSVAPLNTEAFF
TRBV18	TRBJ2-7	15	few	CASSPSSPGNSEQYF
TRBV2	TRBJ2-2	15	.	CASSADSFNTGELFF
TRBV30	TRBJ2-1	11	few	CAGAGYNEQFF
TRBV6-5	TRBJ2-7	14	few	CATQRGAFPYEQYF
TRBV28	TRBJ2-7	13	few	CASSWTRRLEQYF
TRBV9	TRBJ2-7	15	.	CASSVGLGPVNGQYF
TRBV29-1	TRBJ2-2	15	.	CGSRAGGPRTGELFF
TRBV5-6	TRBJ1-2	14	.	CASSDGTGDYGYTF
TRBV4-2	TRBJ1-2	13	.	CASSPTDRDGYTF
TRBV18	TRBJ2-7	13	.	CASSYLTDPEQYF
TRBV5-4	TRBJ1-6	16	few	CASSRDRDSYNSPLHF
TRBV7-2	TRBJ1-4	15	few	CASSLVRGLNEKLFF
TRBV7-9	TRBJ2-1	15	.	CASRRSGGALGEQFF
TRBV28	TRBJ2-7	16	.	CASSLLGQGGGYEQYF
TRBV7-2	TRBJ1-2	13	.	CASSLQGRYGYTF
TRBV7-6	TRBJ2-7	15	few	CASSLEVGGGYEQYF
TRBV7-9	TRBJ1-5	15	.	CASSLGDSTHQPQHF
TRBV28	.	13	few	CASRPGQPYEQYF
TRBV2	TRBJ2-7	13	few	CATLRGGAYEQYF
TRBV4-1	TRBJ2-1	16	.	CASSQEGGRGRGEQFF
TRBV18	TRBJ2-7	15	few	CASSAQGIPSYEQYF
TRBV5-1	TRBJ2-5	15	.	CASSLQRDKQETQYF
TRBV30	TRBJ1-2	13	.	CAWSYGTGGGYTF
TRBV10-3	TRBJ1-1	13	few	CAIEGGKDTEAFF
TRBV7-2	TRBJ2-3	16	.	CASSLVGGSSTDTQYF
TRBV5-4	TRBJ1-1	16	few	CASSSRPGQTNTEAFF
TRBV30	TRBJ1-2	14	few	CAWSMGTGAWGYTF
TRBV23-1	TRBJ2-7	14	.	CASSHRTVSYEQYF
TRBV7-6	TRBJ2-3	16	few	CASSLISGESTDTQYF
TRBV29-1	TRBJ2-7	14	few	CSVAAWTGVYEQYF
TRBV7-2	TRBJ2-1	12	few	CASSSDRAKQFF
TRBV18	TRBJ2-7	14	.	CASSPDRQSYEQYF
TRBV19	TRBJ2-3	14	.	CASAGTGRTDTQYF
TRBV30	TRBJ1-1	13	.	CATSGVLNTEAFF
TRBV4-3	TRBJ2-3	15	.	CASSPRDRGTDTQYF
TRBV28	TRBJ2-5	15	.	CASSTGQARSETQYF
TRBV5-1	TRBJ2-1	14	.	CASSGASGSNEQFF
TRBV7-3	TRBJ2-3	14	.	CASSSTSGGDTQYF
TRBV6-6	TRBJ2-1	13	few	CASSPSQGNEQFF
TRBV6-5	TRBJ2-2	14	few	CASRQGTATRELFF
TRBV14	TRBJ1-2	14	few	CASSTGGTTYGYTF
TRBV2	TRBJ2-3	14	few	CASSGTGSADTQYF
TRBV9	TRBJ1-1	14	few	CASGMTDRLTEAFF
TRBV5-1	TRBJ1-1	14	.	CASRQGSRDTEAFF
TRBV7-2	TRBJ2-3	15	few	CASSSWGGGTDTQYF
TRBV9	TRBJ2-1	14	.	CASSLGGASNEQFF
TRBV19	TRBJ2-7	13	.	CASSTRTAYEQYF
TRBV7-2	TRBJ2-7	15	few	CASSLVGTGGWEQYF